A single sample is the source of the 12 T cell receptor beta chains below, sequenced in a study of identical twins. Via MiXCR, TCRdb re-called the 5' RACE reads, giving one row per CDR3 protein. This repertoire shows 350,000 or so distinct CDR3 sequences, 10% to 15% found once; its top ten account for approximately 7.9%. These data were also filed under a second study, of yellow fever vaccine responses in identical twins.

The sample comprised CD8+ T cells sorted from blood. The receptors here all came from a woman under 30 in good health.

This sequence joins TRBV20-1 and TRBJ2-4; D ambiguous. This CDR3 has 15 residues. Trimming removed 6 bases from V and 3 bases from J, with 18 bases in between. The germline CDR1 and CDR2 sequences are DFQATT and SNEGSKA (reference sequence). CDR3 amino acids: CSAEPTQASKNIQYF. For the CDR3, the DNA is TGCAGTGCGGAACCAACCCAGGCGAGCAAAAACATTCAGTACTTC.

V usage is TRBV2 and J usage is TRBJ1-2, with 8 nucleotides matching TRBD1. Per the germline V gene, CDR1 is SNHLY and CDR2 is FYNNEI. J was trimmed by 4 bases and V by 6 bases; bases with no gene match: 13. The CDR3 is 16 residues long. The CDR3, as DNA: TGTGCCAGCAGCTCCGATAGGACAGGGTTCATCTATGGCTACACCTTC. This gives the protein CASSSDRTGFIYGYTF.

This rearrangement joins TRBV9 to TRBJ2-1, with 7 bases that match TRBD2. Germline lookup yields CDR1 SGDLS and CDR2 YYNGEE. The V and J ends lost 0 bases and 8 bases, in that order; junction bases with no gene match: 5. The CDR3 totals 14 residues. The CDR3: CASSVGAGWDEQFF. The CDR3 bases are TGTGCCAGCAGCGTAGGAGCGGGGTGGGATGAGCAGTTCTTC.

This clonotype was seen a handful of times. The V and J genes are TRBV6-5 and TRBJ1-5, with D possibly TRBD1 on 5 matching bases. This CDR3 comprises 15 residues. Trimming removed 5 bases at V and 3 bases at J, with 14 bases between. Germline values: CDR1 MNHEY, CDR2 SVGAGI. In DNA form, the CDR3 reads TGTGCCAGCAGTCACCTTGGGGGGACCAATCAGCCCCAGCATTTT. Its translation is CASSHLGGTNQPQHF.

There are a few counts of this clonotype. The V and J genes are TRBV18 and TRBJ1-5, with TRBD1 matching 11 bases. CDR3 length: 20 amino acids. The junction had 16 bases not matched to a gene; V was cut back by 2 bases and J by 4 bases. Germline CDR1 and CDR2: KGHSH and LQKENI. CDR3 region: CASSPDLPTRGTGGNQPQHF. Here the CDR3 DNA reads TGTGCCAGCTCACCAGACTTACCCACGCGAGGGACAGGGGGAAATCAGCCCCAGCATTTT.

The chain links TRBV5-6 to TRBJ2-1; 7 bases map to TRBD1. The germline V gene encodes CDR1 SGHDT and CDR2 YYEEEE. Trimming took 4 bases from V and 4 from J; bases not matched to a gene: 8. The CDR3 sequence is 15 residues long. The CDR3 reads CASSPATGKYNEQFF. CDR3 coding DNA: TGTGCCAGCAGCCCTGCGACAGGGAAGTACAATGAGCAGTTCTTC. Full variable domain (remainder filled in from reference TRBV5-6 and TRBJ2-1): DAGVTQSPTHLIKTRGQQVTLRCSPKSGHDTVSWYQQALGQGPQFIFQYYEEEERQRGNFPDRFSGHQFPNYSSELNVNALLLGDSALYLCASSPATGKYNEQFFGPGTRLTVL.

Ten or more counts support this clonotype. This sequence joins TRBV10-3 and TRBJ2-1, with D perhaps matching TRBD1 (5 bases). The V end was cut by 10 bases, the J end by 3 bases, with 10 bases between. CDR3 length: 12 amino acids. Germline lookup yields CDR1 ENHRY and CDR2 SYGVKD. CDR3 in amino acids: CATRQNYNEQFF. DNA for the CDR3: TGTGCCACCCGACAGAACTACAATGAGCAGTTCTTC.

The chain recombines TRBV2 with TRBJ2-1; TRBD2 aligns across 7 bases. The CDR3 has 13 amino acids. Germline V gene sequence: CDR1 SNHLY, CDR2 FYNNEI. The V and J ends lost 6 bases and 10 bases, in that order; junction bases with no gene match: 9. CDR3 sequence: CASRTGLQMEQFF. The CDR3 DNA follows: TGTGCCAGCAGGACGGGACTACAAATGGAGCAGTTCTTC.

This clonotype was observed a few times. This rearrangement joins TRBV10-3 to TRBJ2-6; 7 nucleotides agree with TRBD1. CDR1 is ENHRY, CDR2 SYGVKD, per germline. The CDR3 extends over 17 amino acids. With 3 bases clipped from V and 0 bases from J, the junction kept 5 bases outside the gene matches. CDR3 bases: TGTGCCATCAGTGAAGGGACAGCCTACTCTGGGGCCAACGTCCTGACTTTC. Translation: CAISEGTAYSGANVLTF.

The chain is built from TRBV4-1 and TRBJ2-3, with 9 bases that match TRBD2. CDR1 is MGHRA and CDR2 is YSYEKL in the germline V gene. The CDR3 loop spans 21 amino acids. With 0 bases clipped from V and 5 bases from J, the junction kept 21 bases outside the gene matches. This chain's CDR3 is CASSQEWLAGGPSWHGDTQYF. CDR3 DNA sequence: TGCGCCAGCAGCCAAGAATGGCTGGCGGGGGGGCCGAGTTGGCATGGAGATACGCAGTATTTT.

This clonotype has at least ten counts. The chain is built from TRBV12-3 or TRBV12-4 and TRBJ2-1; D is ambiguous. CDR3 length: 14 amino acids. The ends were cut back, 3 bases at V and 0 bases at J, with 6 bases in the middle. CDR3 bases: TGTGCCAGCAGTTTTACAGACTCCTACAATGAGCAGTTCTTC. It is translated as CASSFTDSYNEQFF.

The chain couples TRBV3-1 to TRBJ2-1; the match to TRBD2 covers 9 bases. The CDR3 extends over 15 amino acids. V shed 4 bases, J shed 8 bases, and the junction held 9 bases outside the gene matches. Germline V lookup: CDR1 LGHDT, CDR2 YNNKEL (reference sequence). The CDR3: CASSPESSGIDEQFF. CDR3 nucleotide sequence: TGTGCCAGCAGCCCGGAGTCTAGCGGGATCGATGAGCAGTTCTTC.